Presented here are 3 T cell receptor beta chains from one specimen sequenced in a study of cytomegalovirus exposure and HLA in healthy donors. Both 60 Vbeta primers and 13 Jbeta primers went into the PCR. TCRdb's copy holds only in-frame clones and misses some; the assay was immunoSEQ multiplex PCR. In the table there are about 210,000 clones, 82% of which are singletons. The sequenced sample was PBMCs. Receptor source: a man between 40 and 49 years old in good health and CMV-seropositive.

The chain employs TRBV7-9 and TRBJ2-4, with 10 bases that match TRBD2. The CDR3 consists of 13 residues. Germline V gene sequence: CDR1 SEHNR, CDR2 FQNEAQ (reference sequence). J lost 8 bases, V lost 4 bases, and 2 bases had no gene match. CDR3 sequence reads: CASSSSGSDIQYF. The CDR3 nucleotides read TGTGCCAGCAGCTCTAGCGGGAGCGACATTCAGTACTTC.

The chain has TRBV9 and TRBJ2-1; 9 bases match TRBD2. With 3 bases clipped from V and 1 base from J, the junction kept 14 bases outside the gene matches. CDR3 length: 19 residues. CDR1 is SGDLS, CDR2 YYNGEE, per germline. The CDR3 protein is CASSAHGTSRLYSYNEQFF. The CDR3 region has the DNA TGTGCCAGCAGCGCCCACGGGACTAGCCGACTATATTCCTACAATGAGCAGTTCTTC.

The chain employs TRBV9 and TRBJ2-7; 11 bases agree with TRBD1. CDR1 is SGDLS, CDR2 YYNGEE, per germline. This CDR3 has 14 residues. Trimming took 4 bases from V and 4 from J; bases not matched to a gene: 4. CDR3 sequence reads: CASSPGQGAYEQYV. CDR3 in DNA: TGTGCCAGCAGCCCAGGACAGGGGGCTTACGAGCAGTACGTC.